One TCR beta chain is described in this entry. Its cognate antigen is unknown. The data are from a study of cytomegalovirus exposure and HLA in healthy donors. At the level of the study: Of over 350 genotyped donors, roughly 76% grouped in the Caucasian-associated ancestry cluster.

Study results and caveats: Segments of the TCR beta V type were, in most cases, productive about 87% or about 30% of the time in an earlier analysis. Later genetic work tied a missense DCLRE1C variant to beta-chain V and J trimming.

In the PCR, 60 Vbeta and 13 Jbeta primers were used. Sequencing used immunoSEQ multiplex PCR; TCRdb keeps in-frame clones, though not all of them. The table shows some 120,000 clones, with about 80% occurring only once. This receptor was identified in a man younger than 40 in good health and CMV-seronegative. Material for sequencing was PBMCs.

The CDR3 reads CASRTAIGAGVGIRYNEQFF. Here the CDR3 DNA reads TGTGCCAGCAGAACCGCTATTGGAGCGGGAGTGGGGATAAGATACAATGAGCAGTTCTTC. The J gene is TRBJ2-1, the V gene TRBV28; 8 bases are a match to TRBD2. V lost 6 bases and J lost 4; bases outside the gene matches: 23. The CDR3 covers 20 residues. In germline, CDR1 is MDHEN, CDR2 SYDVKM.